This TCR beta chain was sequenced in a study of naive and memory T cell subsets. Germline assignment: CDR1 MNHEY and CDR2 SMNVEV (reference sequence). Trimming cost V 4 bases and J 10 bases, with 14 bases left between them. The CDR3 is 14 amino acids. Comments on this clonotype: Its matching antigen is unknown.

An equimolar mix of two oligonucleotides served as the beta constant-region primer for TRBC1 and TRBC2. Ligated cDNA was amplified by four rounds of PCR with nested alpha and beta constant-region primers and SP2. TCRdb processed the UMI-ligation and nested PCR reads anew with MiXCR; each CDR3 protein has one entry. The sample comprises over 110,000 distinct CDR3 sequences, 15% to 20% of which are singletons, and roughly 0.63% rests with the top ten. Cells stained for CD3, CD4, CD8, CD45RA, CD27 and viability were sorted into four CD45RA/CD27 subsets. General study points: In CD4 and CD8 cells, diversity dropped from naive through EMRA. A few larger clonotypes appeared in naive repertoires, especially CD8, possibly memory cells re-expressing CD45RA.

The clonotype was recovered from a human donor in good health. The genes are TRBV27 and TRBJ1-6; D gene ambiguous. Sequenced sample: naive CD8+ T cells from blood. CDR3 DNA sequence: TGTGCCAGCAGTTCTGAGGGTCGGCAATCACCCCTCCACTTT. As protein: CASSSEGRQSPLHF.